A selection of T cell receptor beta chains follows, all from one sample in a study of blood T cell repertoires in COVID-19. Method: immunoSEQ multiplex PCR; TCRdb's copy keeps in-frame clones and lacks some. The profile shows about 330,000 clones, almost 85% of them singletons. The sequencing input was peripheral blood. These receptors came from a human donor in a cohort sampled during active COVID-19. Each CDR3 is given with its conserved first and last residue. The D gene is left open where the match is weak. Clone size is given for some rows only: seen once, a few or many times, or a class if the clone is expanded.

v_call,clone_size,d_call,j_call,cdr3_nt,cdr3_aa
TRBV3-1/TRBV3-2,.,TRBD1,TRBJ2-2,TGTGCCAGCAGACAAACAGGGGAAGCCGGGGAGCTGTTTTTT,CASRQTGEAGELFF
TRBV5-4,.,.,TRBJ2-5,TGTGCCAGCAGCCCCGGGTCCCAGGAGCGGGAGACCCAGTACTTC,CASSPGSQERETQYF
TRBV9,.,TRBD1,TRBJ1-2,TGTGCCAGCAGCCCCAACCCTAGGACAGGGAGAGAGGGCTACACCTTC,CASSPNPRTGREGYTF
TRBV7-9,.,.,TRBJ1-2,TGTGCCAGCACAGGGACAAACTATGGCTACACCTTC,CASTGTNYGYTF
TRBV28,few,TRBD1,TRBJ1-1,TGTGCCAGCAGCATCGGGACAGCTGGAAAGAACACTGAAGCTTTCTTT,CASSIGTAGKNTEAFF
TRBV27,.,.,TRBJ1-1,TGTGCCAGCAGTTCGTACAGGGCGAACACTGAAGCTTTCTTT,CASSSYRANTEAFF
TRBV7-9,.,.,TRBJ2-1,TGTGCCAGCAGCTTTCGTTCGGGACAACAGGACAATGAGCAGTTCTTC,CASSFRSGQQDNEQFF
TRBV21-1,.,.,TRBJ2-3,TGTGCCAGCAGCATTAGCGGGGGGTTTACAGATACGCAGTATTTT,CASSISGGFTDTQYF
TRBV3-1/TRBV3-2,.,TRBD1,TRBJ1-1,TGTGCCAGCAGCCTACGGACAGGGGGCGTGAACACTGAAGCTTTCTTT,CASSLRTGGVNTEAFF
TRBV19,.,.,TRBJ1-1,TGTGCCAGTACCCCCGTCAGGGCGGACACTGAAGCTTTCTTT,CASTPVRADTEAFF
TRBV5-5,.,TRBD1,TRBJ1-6,TGTGCCAGCAGCCCGACAGGGATGGATTCACCCCTCCACTTT,CASSPTGMDSPLHF
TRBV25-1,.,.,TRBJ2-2,TGTGCCAGCAGTGCACAGCGGGTTCGGAACACCGGGGAGCTGTTTTTT,CASSAQRVRNTGELFF
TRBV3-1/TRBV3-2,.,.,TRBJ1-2,TGTGCCAGCAGGACAGGTTTAGCTAACTATGGCTACACCTTC,CASRTGLANYGYTF
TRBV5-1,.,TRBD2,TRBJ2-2,TGCGCCAGCAGCGGAATGAGCGGGGGCCTATCAGGGGAGCTGTTTTTT,CASSGMSGGLSGELFF
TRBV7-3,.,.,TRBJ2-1,TGTGCCAGCAGCTTAAGCCGACAGTACAATGAGCAGTTCTTC,CASSLSRQYNEQFF
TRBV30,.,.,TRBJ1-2,TGTGCCTGGAGTGTACGGGACACCTTCTATGGCTACACCTTC,CAWSVRDTFYGYTF
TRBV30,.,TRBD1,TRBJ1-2,TGTGCCTGGAGCTCGGGACAGGGAAACAACTATGGCTACACCTTC,CAWSSGQGNNYGYTF
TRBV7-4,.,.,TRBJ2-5,TGTGCCAGCCCCTGGCCCCAGTACTTC,CASPWPQYF
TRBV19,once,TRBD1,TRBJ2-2,TGTGCCAGTAGATTAGACAGGGACGGGGAGCTGTTTTTT,CASRLDRDGELFF
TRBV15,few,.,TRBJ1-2,TGTGCCACCAGCAGAGATCGAGGAAGAGGGTTCTATGGCTACACCTTC,CATSRDRGRGFYGYTF
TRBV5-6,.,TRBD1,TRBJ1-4,TGTGCCAGCAGCTTGGTTGGAGGACAGGGAATTGAAAAACTGTTTTTT,CASSLVGGQGIEKLFF
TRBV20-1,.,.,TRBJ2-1,TGCAGTGCTAGCTTATTCGATGAGCAGTTCTTC,CSASLFDEQFF
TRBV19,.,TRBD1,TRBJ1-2,TGTGCCAGTAGTCGGGACAGCAACTATGGCTACACCTTC,CASSRDSNYGYTF
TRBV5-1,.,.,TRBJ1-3,TGCGCCAGCAGCGCCTTGGACAGCTCTGGAAACACCATATATTTT,CASSALDSSGNTIYF
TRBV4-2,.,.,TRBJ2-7,TGTGCCAGCAGCCCCGGGGCCGGGGGAAACGAGCAGTACTTC,CASSPGAGGNEQYF
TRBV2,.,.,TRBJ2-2,TGTGCCAGCTCGGAGGCTAGCTGGCCCGGGGAGCTGTTTTTT,CASSEASWPGELFF
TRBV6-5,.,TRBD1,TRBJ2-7,TGTGCCAGCAGACAGGGGGGAGAGCAGTACTTC,CASRQGGEQYF
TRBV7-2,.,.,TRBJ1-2,TGTGCCAGCAGCTTTAGACTGATATCCGGCTACACCTTC,CASSFRLISGYTF
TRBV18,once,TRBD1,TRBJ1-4,TGTGCCAGCTCACCGACAGGGAGTGGTGAAAAACTGTTTTTT,CASSPTGSGEKLFF
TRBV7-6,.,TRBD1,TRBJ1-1,TGTGCCAGCAGCCTGGACAGGGAAGCTTTCTTT,CASSLDREAFF
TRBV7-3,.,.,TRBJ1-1,TGTGCCAGCAGTGTAAGCGAAGGCACTGAAGCTTTCTTT,CASSVSEGTEAFF
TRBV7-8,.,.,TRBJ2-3,TGTGCCAGCAGCCTTGATTCCGGTAGCACAGATACGCAGTATTTT,CASSLDSGSTDTQYF
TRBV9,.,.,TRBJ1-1,TGTGCCAGCAGCACTCGACAGGAGAACACTGAAGCTTTCTTT,CASSTRQENTEAFF
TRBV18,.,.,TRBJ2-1,TGTGCCAGCTCACCACAACAGGGTATTGGGGAGCAGTTCTTC,CASSPQQGIGEQFF
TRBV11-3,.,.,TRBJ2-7,TGTGCCAGCAGCTTAGGACACGCCGCCTACGAGCAGTACTTC,CASSLGHAAYEQYF
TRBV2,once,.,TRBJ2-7,TGTGCCAGCGTGCCAGGGGTCTCCTACGAGCAGTACTTC,CASVPGVSYEQYF
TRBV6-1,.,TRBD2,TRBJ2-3,TGTGCCAGCAGTGGAACGCCCCCGGGACTAGATTTCAGGATGACGCAGTATTTT,CASSGTPPGLDFRMTQYF
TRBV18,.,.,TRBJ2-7,TGTGCCAGCTCACCTCGAACAGGGCTCGTTGATGAGCAGTACTTC,CASSPRTGLVDEQYF
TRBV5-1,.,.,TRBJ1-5,TGCGCCAGCAGCACAACAGGGTTACAGCCCCAGCATTTT,CASSTTGLQPQHF
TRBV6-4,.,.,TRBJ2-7,TGTGCCAGCAGTGACTCGACGGGGACAAACTCCTACGAGCAGTACTTC,CASSDSTGTNSYEQYF
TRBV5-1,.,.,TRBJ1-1,TGCGCCAGCAGCTTGGGCGGGGGCACTGAAGCTTTCTTT,CASSLGGGTEAFF
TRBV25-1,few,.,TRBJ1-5,TGTGCCAGCAGTGACGGAGGGACGGGTAGCAATCAGCCCCAGCATTTT,CASSDGGTGSNQPQHF
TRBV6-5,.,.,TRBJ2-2,TGTGCCAGCAGTTTTGCGGGGTCGAACACCGGGGAGCTGTTTTTT,CASSFAGSNTGELFF
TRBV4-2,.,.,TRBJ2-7,TGTGCCAGCAGCCAAGATGGGGCCCTAAGTCGCGAGCAGTACTTC,CASSQDGALSREQYF
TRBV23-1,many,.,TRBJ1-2,TGCGCCAGCAGTCACGAGGGCGACTATGGCTACACCTTC,CASSHEGDYGYTF
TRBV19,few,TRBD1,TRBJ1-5,TGTGCCAGTAGCTCGGCGGGACAGGTAAATCAACCCCAGCATTTT,CASSSAGQVNQPQHF
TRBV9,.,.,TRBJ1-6,TGTGCCAGCAGCGCCTCAGGTGGCTACTATAATTCACCCCTCCACTTT,CASSASGGYYNSPLHF
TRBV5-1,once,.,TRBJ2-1,TGCGCCAGCAGCTACTTGGTGGACTCCAATGAGCAGTTCTTC,CASSYLVDSNEQFF
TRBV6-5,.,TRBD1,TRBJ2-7,TGTGCCAGCACTAGGGACAGCTCCTACGAGCAGTACTTC,CASTRDSSYEQYF
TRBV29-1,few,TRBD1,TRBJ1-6,TGCAGCGTTCGGGACAGCAATTCACCCCTCCACTTT,CSVRDSNSPLHF
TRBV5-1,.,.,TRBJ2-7,TGCGCCAGCAGCCCAGGACTCTTGAGTAACCCCTACGAGCAGTACTTC,CASSPGLLSNPYEQYF
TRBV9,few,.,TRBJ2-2,TGTGCCAGCAGCGTAGCGGGCACCGGGGAGCTGTTTTTT,CASSVAGTGELFF
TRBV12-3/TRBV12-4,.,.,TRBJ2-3,TGTGCCAGCAGTCTAACCGGGACTGTGTTGCAGTATTTT,CASSLTGTVLQYF
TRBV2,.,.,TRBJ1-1,TGTGCCGGGCAGGGCCAATCAACTGAAGCTTTCTTT,CAGQGQSTEAFF
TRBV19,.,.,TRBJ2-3,TGTGCCAGTAGTATTGGAGCAGAAGATACGCAGTATTTT,CASSIGAEDTQYF